Detailed here is one T cell receptor beta chain. Its antigen is undetermined. From germline, CDR1 is SQVTM and CDR2 ANQGSEA. Trimming left V 0 bases short and J 7 bases short, with 13 bases between. This CDR3 comprises 13 residues. These data originate in a study of shared clonotypes between healthy human individuals. Overall study: Used for every donor were three CD4 naive, three CD4 memory, two CD8 naive and one CD8 memory plate.

Study conclusions and caveats: Clonotype sharing across four donors was observed for around 5% of naive CD4 clonotypes.

For every subset, genomic DNA was evenly distributed across several immunoSEQ plates. Some clones are missing from TCRdb's copy, which holds only in-frame ones; the method was immunoSEQ multiplex PCR. The table has around 370,000 clones, 90% to 97% seen once. Sequenced: memory CD8+ T cells sorted from blood. Subset of the sample: CD45RO+ cells pooled with CCR7-negative TemRA cells. The chain is built from TRBV29-1 and TRBJ2-7, with D possibly matching TRBD2 (6 bases). This sequence originates from a man aged 25-45 years in good health. The CDR3 sequence: CSVEEGGAREQYF. In DNA, the CDR3 is TGCAGCGTTGAAGAAGGCGGGGCAAGAGAGCAGTACTTC.